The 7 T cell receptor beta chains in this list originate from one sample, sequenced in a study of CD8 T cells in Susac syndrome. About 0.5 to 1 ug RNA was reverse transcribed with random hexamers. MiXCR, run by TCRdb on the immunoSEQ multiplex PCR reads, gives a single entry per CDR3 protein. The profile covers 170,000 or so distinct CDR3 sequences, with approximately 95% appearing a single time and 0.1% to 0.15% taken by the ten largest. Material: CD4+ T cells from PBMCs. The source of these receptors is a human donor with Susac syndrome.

This chain's CDR3 is CASSPGQPYGYTF. As DNA, the CDR3 is TGTGCCAGCAGTCCGGGACAGCCCTATGGCTACACCTTC. This chain connects TRBV27 to TRBJ1-2; 7 bases match TRBD1. The length of the CDR3 is 13 residues. V gave up 5 bases and J gave up 4 bases; unmatched junction bases: 4. The germline CDR1 and CDR2 sequences are MNHEY and SMNVEV (reference sequence).

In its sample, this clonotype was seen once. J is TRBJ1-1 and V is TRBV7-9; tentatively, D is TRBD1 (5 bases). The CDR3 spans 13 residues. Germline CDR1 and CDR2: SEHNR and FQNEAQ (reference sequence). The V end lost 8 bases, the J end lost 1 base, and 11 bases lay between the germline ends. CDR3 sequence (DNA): TGTGCCAGCCGGGGCCACCCGAACACTGAAGCTTTCTTT. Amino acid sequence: CASRGHPNTEAFF. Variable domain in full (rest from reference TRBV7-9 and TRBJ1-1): DTGVSQNPRHKITKRGQNVTFRCDPISEHNRLYWYRQTLGQGPEFLTYFQNEAQLEKSRLLSDRFSAERPKGSFSTLEIQRTEQGDSAMYLCASRGHPNTEAFFGQGTRLTVV.

CDR3 coding DNA: TGCAGCGTGAGCGGGAGGCCCTCCGGCAATGAGCAGTTCTTC. This gives the protein CSVSGRPSGNEQFF. The V and J genes are TRBV29-1 and TRBJ2-1; 9 bases align to TRBD2. In germline, CDR1 is SQVTM, CDR2 ANQGSEA. After removal of 6 bases from V and 6 bases from J, the junction contained 9 bases not matched to a gene. This CDR3 contains 14 residues.

CDR3 loop: CATSRGLGTGGNEQYF. In DNA form, the CDR3 reads TGTGCCACCAGCAGAGGGTTAGGGACAGGGGGCAACGAGCAGTACTTC. V usage is TRBV15 and J usage is TRBJ2-7; the match to TRBD1 covers 12 bases. Germline loops: CDR1 LNHNV, CDR2 YYDKDF (reference sequence). The CDR3 loop spans 16 amino acids. Trimming cost V 1 base and J 5 bases; bases outside gene matches: 6.

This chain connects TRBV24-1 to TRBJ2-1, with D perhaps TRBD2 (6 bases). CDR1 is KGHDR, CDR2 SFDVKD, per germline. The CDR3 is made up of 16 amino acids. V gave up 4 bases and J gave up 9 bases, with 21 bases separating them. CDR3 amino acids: CATSDPRPGDQGEQFF. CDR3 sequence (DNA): TGTGCCACCAGTGACCCCCGGCCGGGGGATCAGGGTGAGCAGTTCTTC.

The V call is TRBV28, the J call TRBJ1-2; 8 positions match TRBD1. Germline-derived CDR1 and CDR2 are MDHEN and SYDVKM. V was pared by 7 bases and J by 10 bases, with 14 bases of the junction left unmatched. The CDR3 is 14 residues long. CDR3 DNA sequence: TGTGCCAGCATATCTCCGGGACAGGAGAATTTCTACACCTTC. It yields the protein CASISPGQENFYTF.

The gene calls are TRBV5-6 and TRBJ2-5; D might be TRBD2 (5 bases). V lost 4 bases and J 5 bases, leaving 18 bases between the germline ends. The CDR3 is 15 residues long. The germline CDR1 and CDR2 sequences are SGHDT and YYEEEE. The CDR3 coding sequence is TGTGCCAGCAGCGGAACTAGAGCCCCATCGGAGACCCAGTACTTC. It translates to CASSGTRAPSETQYF.